The clone carrying this T cell receptor (beta chain) occurred many times. The sample belongs to a study of T cell repertoires in cytomegalovirus infection. Study at large: CMV infection plus the matching HLA type was flagged by public TCR beta signatures.

Between the trimmed V and J ends, which lost 5 bases and 2 bases, there was a span of 16 bases. From germline, CDR1 is MDHEN and CDR2 SYDVKM. The CDR3 extends over 15 amino acids. In TCRdb, the reads were re-called with MiXCR into one record per CDR3 protein. The table includes about 160,000 distinct CDR3 sequences, 15% to 20% detected once. The chain joins TRBV28 to TRBJ2-7; unclear D gene. Sequencing was performed on CD8+ T cells from PBMCs. This TCR was recovered from a human donor in good health (CMV status not recorded). Some clones in this sample may be carry-over from other donors' samples. CDR3 DNA: TGTGCCAGCAGTCTCGCCTCTGGAGCAACCTACGAGCAGTACTTC. Protein sequence: CASSLASGATYEQYF.